Presented here are 2 T cell receptor beta chains from one specimen sequenced in a study of T-cell memory formation after mild COVID-19. TCRdb fed the 5' RACE reads into MiXCR, producing one record per CDR3 protein. The sample has tens of thousands of distinct CDR3 sequences, around 15% seen once. Sequenced: PBMCs or a T cell subset sorted from them (not recorded which). Source of these receptors: a young man who had mild COVID-19 (a few samples of this study predate the infection). Cell type and time point are not known.

Only a few counts were recorded for this clonotype. The rearrangement links TRBV6-5 to TRBJ2-7, with D perhaps matching TRBD1 or TRBD2 (7 bases each). V was clipped by 2 bases and J by 3 bases, with 26 bases between them. The CDR3 covers 19 residues. Germline CDR1 and CDR2: MNHEY and SVGAGI. The CDR3 sequence: CASSYQGGAADRLIYEQYF. In nucleotides, the CDR3 is TGTGCCAGCAGTTACCAGGGGGGGGCGGCGGACAGACTTATCTACGAGCAGTACTTC.

Ten or more counts support this clonotype. Here the CDR3 omits its conserved ending phenylalanine or tryptophan, so a read error is the likely source. It is unclear where the CDR3 begins or ends on the DNA, so no DNA is shown, and the CDR3 is as TCRdb lists it. The V call is TRBV5-1, the J call TRBJ2-7; the DNA was not used to check the table's D call, TRBD1. Germline loops: CDR1 SGHRS, CDR2 YFSETQ. Both ends counted, the CDR3 spans 10 residues. The CDR3 reads CASSWPGQGD.